The 29 T cell receptor beta chains reported below all come from one sample, sequenced in a study of tumor-infiltrating lymphocytes in localized non-small cell lung cancer. Only in-frame clones appear in the TCRdb table, and some are missing; sequencing was by immunoSEQ multiplex PCR. This table has about 12,000 clones, 75% to 90% appearing once. Sequences were obtained from lung tumor tissue. The receptor source for this set is a human donor with non-small cell lung cancer.

CDR3 sequence reads: CASSFSGQGADGYTF. Written as DNA, the CDR3 is TGTGCCAGCAGTTTTAGTGGACAGGGGGCCGATGGCTACACCTTC. The J gene is TRBJ1-2, the V gene TRBV7-2, with TRBD1 matching 11 bases. CDR1 is SGHTA, CDR2 FQGNSA, per germline. The CDR3 loop spans 15 amino acids. V lost 6 bases to trimming and J lost 6 bases; unmatched junction nucleotides: 9.

The chain uses TRBV5-1 and TRBJ2-6; 9 bases line up with TRBD1. Germline V gene sequence: CDR1 SGHRS, CDR2 YFSETQ. The CDR3 covers 16 residues. The trim removed 5 bases at V and 2 bases at J, leaving 5 bases unmatched. This chain's CDR3 is CASRPGTGTGANVLTF. The CDR3 nucleotides read TGCGCCAGCAGGCCAGGGACAGGGACTGGGGCCAACGTCCTGACTTTC. Combining the CDR3 with reference TRBV5-1 and TRBJ2-6 gives the whole variable domain KAGVTQTPRYLIKTRGQQVTLSCSPISGHRSVSWYQQTPGQGLQFLFEYFSETQRNKGNFPGRFSGRQFSNSRSEMNVSTLELGDSALYLCASRPGTGTGANVLTFGAGSRLTVL.

The genes are TRBV19 and TRBJ2-3; a possible D gene is TRBD2 (6 bases). V was cut by 5 bases and J by 0 bases, with 12 bases left in between. The CDR3 sequence is 15 residues long. Germline V gives CDR1 LNHDA, CDR2 SQIVND (reference sequence). CDR3 sequence: CASSSVGTSTDTQYF. CDR3 DNA sequence: TGTGCCAGTAGTTCGGTGGGGACTAGCACAGATACGCAGTATTTT.

This chain joins TRBV4-2 and TRBJ1-4, with D possibly TRBD1 on 6 matching bases. CDR1 and CDR2 from the germline V gene are LGHNA and YNFKEQ. Trimming removed 8 bases at V and 6 bases at J, with 16 bases between. This CDR3 has 14 residues. The CDR3 DNA reads TGTGCCAGCTCGGGGGAGCAGGGGTATGAAAAACTGTTTTTT. Encoded protein: CASSGEQGYEKLFF.

This rearrangement joins TRBV18 to TRBJ2-7; D is ambiguous. V gave up 5 bases and J gave up 6 bases, with 5 bases separating them. CDR3 length equals 10 residues. Per germline, CDR1 KGHSH and CDR2 LQKENI. CDR3 nucleotides: TGTGCCAGCTCAGATGGCGAGCAGTACTTC. This codes for CASSDGEQYF.

This chain joins TRBV20-1 and TRBJ2-7; a weak D match, TRBD1 (5 bases). This CDR3 has 11 amino acids. Germline V CDR1 and CDR2: DFQATT, SNEGSKA (reference sequence). Trimming stripped 1 base from V and 5 bases from J, with 6 bases between. For the CDR3, the DNA is TGCAGTGCTAGAGTAGGGGACGAGCAGTACTTC. It codes for CSARVGDEQYF.

This chain links TRBV6-5 with TRBJ2-5; TRBD2 matches at 9 bases. Germline-derived CDR1 and CDR2 are MNHEY and SVGAGI. The trim removed 4 bases at V and 3 bases at J, leaving 9 bases unmatched. The CDR3 has 16 amino acids. The CDR3 nucleotides read TGTGCCAGCAGTTTTCGGGCGGGGGGGGCCAAAGAGACCCAGTACTTC. Its translation is CASSFRAGGAKETQYF.

The chain links TRBV4-2 to TRBJ2-3, with 11 bases that match TRBD1. The trim removed 5 bases at V and 5 bases at J, leaving 15 bases unmatched. CDR1 is LGHNA and CDR2 is YNFKEQ in the germline V gene. The CDR3 has 18 amino acids. CDR3 region: CASSEGGGGDRGKDTQYF. CDR3 DNA: TGTGCCAGCAGCGAAGGAGGTGGGGGGGACAGGGGGAAAGATACGCAGTATTTT.

The rearrangement uses TRBV16 and TRBJ1-4; no definite D call. Germline V gene data show CDR1 as KGHSY and CDR2 as FQNENV. The CDR3 extends over 12 amino acids. Trimming shortened V by 5 bases and J by 5 bases, and 6 bases separated the two germline ends. For the CDR3, the DNA is TGTGCCAGCAGCTGGATAAATGAAAAACTGTTTTTT. Residues: CASSWINEKLFF.

The V gene is TRBV11-3, the J gene TRBJ1-4; 9 nucleotides line up with TRBD1. Germline CDR1 SGHNT, CDR2 YENEEA. This CDR3 comprises 15 residues. V gave up 1 base and J gave up 7 bases; unmatched junction bases: 4. The CDR3 protein is CASSLGTGALEKLFF. The CDR3 bases are TGTGCCAGCAGCTTAGGGACAGGGGCCCTTGAAAAACTGTTTTTT.

This sequence joins TRBV5-1 and TRBJ2-5, with TRBD2 matching over 12 bases. Germline-derived CDR1 and CDR2 are SGHRS and YFSETQ. Trimming at V came to 0 bases and at J to 2 bases, leaving 2 bases not matched to a gene. CDR3 length: 16 residues. CDR3 sequence (DNA): TGCGCCAGCAGCTTGGGGCTAGCGGGGGGGCAAGAGACCCAGTACTTC. This translates into CASSLGLAGGQETQYF.

The chain recombines TRBV11-2 with TRBJ1-2, with D possibly matching TRBD1 (5 bases). The V and J ends lost 0 bases and 8 bases respectively, with 13 bases between them. The CDR3 length is 14 residues. Germline CDR1 SGHAT, CDR2 FQNNGV. The CDR3, as DNA: TGTGCCAGCAGCTTAGATCAAAGGGGCGCGGGCTACACCTTC. This translates into CASSLDQRGAGYTF.

This rearrangement joins TRBV6-1 to TRBJ1-2; D perhaps matches TRBD1 (5 bases). V lost 1 base and J lost 6, with 12 bases in between. The CDR3 covers 14 residues. From germline, CDR1 is MNHNS and CDR2 SASEGT. The CDR3 region has the DNA TGTGCCAGCAGTGAAGGGGTCCCCAGGGATGGCTACACCTTC. Translated: CASSEGVPRDGYTF.

The chain uses TRBV6-5 and TRBJ1-5, with 8 bases that match TRBD1. The trim removed 6 bases at V and 6 bases at J, leaving 7 bases unmatched. CDR1 is MNHEY and CDR2 is SVGAGI in the germline V gene. The CDR3 spans 14 residues. CDR3 in DNA: TGTGCCAGCAGCGGACAGGGAGGCGCTCAGCCCCAGCATTTT. Its protein product is CASSGQGGAQPQHF.

CDR3 nucleotides: TGTGCCAGTAGGGGAAGAGGAGGGATCCATCAGCCCCAGCATTTT. Its translation: CASRGRGGIHQPQHF. The rearrangement joins TRBV19 to TRBJ1-5, with D hard to call. Germline CDR1 reads LNHDA; CDR2 reads SQIVND (reference sequence). V lost 6 bases to trimming and J lost 5 bases, with 17 bases between them. CDR3 length: 15 residues.

V usage is TRBV5-1 and J usage is TRBJ2-2, with 10 bases aligning to TRBD1. V lost 5 bases, J lost 4 bases, and 2 bases stayed unmatched. Germline V CDR1 and CDR2: SGHRS, YFSETQ. This CDR3 comprises 14 residues. The CDR3 coding sequence is TGCGCCAGCAGGGGACAGGGGATCACCGGGGAGCTGTTTTTT. Protein: CASRGQGITGELFF.

This clone has more than one count but fewer than ten. The chain links TRBV10-3 to TRBJ2-1, with D unclear. Trimming took off 3 bases at V and 6 bases at J, with 6 bases between the two ends. Germline CDR1 reads ENHRY; CDR2 reads SYGVKD. CDR3 length: 12 residues. The DNA of the CDR3 is TGTGCCATCAGTGATGGCCTCAATGAGCAGTTCTTC. Translating gives CAISDGLNEQFF.

This sequence joins TRBV18 and TRBJ1-1; TRBD1 matches at 7 bases. V shed 6 bases and J 6 bases; nucleotides not matched to a gene: 4. Germline V gives CDR1 KGHSH, CDR2 LQKENI. CDR3 size: 12 residues. The CDR3 loop reads CASSEDRAEAFF. For the CDR3, the DNA is TGTGCCAGCTCCGAAGACAGGGCTGAAGCTTTCTTT.

This clone was found a few times. J is TRBJ1-2 and V is TRBV7-9, with 8 bases that match TRBD1. The V gene's germline CDR1 is SEHNR and CDR2 FQNEAQ (reference sequence). The ends lost 0 bases at V and 0 bases at J; junction bases unmatched: 12. This CDR3 has 19 residues. CDR3 bases: TGTGCCAGCAGCTTAGCAGGACAGGGACCAACGTTATCTAACTATGGCTACACCTTC. Protein product: CASSLAGQGPTLSNYGYTF. The whole variable domain, remainder taken from reference TRBV7-9 and TRBJ1-2, is DTGVSQNPRHKITKRGQNVTFRCDPISEHNRLYWYRQTLGQGPEFLTYFQNEAQLEKSRLLSDRFSAERPKGSFSTLEIQRTEQGDSAMYLCASSLAGQGPTLSNYGYTFGSGTRLTVV.

The chain recombines TRBV5-1 with TRBJ2-2; 7 bases are a match to TRBD1. The CDR3 consists of 15 residues. V gave up 0 bases and J gave up 5 bases; unmatched junction bases: 4. Germline assignment: CDR1 SGHRS and CDR2 YFSETQ. The CDR3 here is CASSLEQGNTGELFF. The CDR3 bases are TGCGCCAGCAGCTTGGAACAGGGGAATACCGGGGAGCTGTTTTTT.

This clone has only a few counts. This sequence joins TRBV4-1 and TRBJ1-5; D is uncertain. Germline loops: CDR1 MGHRA, CDR2 YSYEKL. Trimming removed 0 bases at V and 1 base at J, with 7 bases between. The CDR3 consists of 15 residues. The CDR3 sequence: CASSQDGISNQPQHF. CDR3 sequence (DNA): TGCGCCAGCAGCCAAGACGGTATAAGCAATCAGCCCCAGCATTTT.

The J gene is TRBJ1-1, the V gene TRBV9; D gene uncertain. Germline CDR1 reads SGDLS; CDR2 reads YYNGEE. This CDR3 comprises 14 residues. Trimming pared 4 bases from V and 5 bases from J, leaving 15 bases between. CDR3 region: CASSPSWEDTEAFF. In DNA form, the CDR3 reads TGTGCCAGCAGCCCCTCCTGGGAGGATACTGAAGCTTTCTTT.

This clone is a singleton in its sample. V usage is TRBV25-1 and J usage is TRBJ2-1; D is possibly TRBD1 (6 bases). V shed 1 base and J shed 5 bases, with 12 bases lying between them. Germline V gene sequence: CDR1 MGHDK, CDR2 SYGVNS. CDR3 length: 15 residues. The CDR3 region has the DNA TGTGCCAGCAGTGAATGGGGGACAACCGACAATGAGCAGTTCTTC. It codes for CASSEWGTTDNEQFF.

CDR3 residues: CSVHSFDRVNGYTF. The CDR3 DNA follows: TGCAGCGTGCATTCCTTTGACAGGGTGAATGGCTACACCTTC. This rearrangement joins TRBV29-1 to TRBJ1-2, with 7 bases matching TRBD1. CDR3 size: 14 residues. V lost 6 bases and J lost 6; bases outside the gene matches: 13. Germline V gene lookup returns CDR1 SQVTM and CDR2 ANQGSEA.

The V call is TRBV14, the J call TRBJ1-1; D perhaps matches TRBD1 (5 bases). In germline, CDR1 is SGHDN, CDR2 FVKESK. The length of the CDR3 is 15 residues. Trimming left V 4 bases short and J 0 bases short, with 12 bases between. DNA of the CDR3: TGTGCCAGCAGCCGCCCCGGACACTTGAACACTGAAGCTTTCTTT. Translating gives CASSRPGHLNTEAFF.

The sample holds one count of this clone. The V gene is TRBV11-2, the J gene TRBJ2-3; D not resolved. V was pared by 0 bases and J by 3 bases, with 4 bases between. Germline-derived CDR1 and CDR2 are SGHAT and FQNNGV. This CDR3 comprises 13 residues. The CDR3 region is CASSLDLTDTQYF. DNA of the CDR3: TGTGCCAGCAGCTTAGATCTGACAGATACGCAGTATTTT.

This sequence joins TRBV7-8 and TRBJ1-5; D is possibly TRBD1 (6 bases). Trimming left V 6 bases short and J 4 bases short, with 13 bases between. Germline V gene data show CDR1 as SGHVS and CDR2 as FQNEAQ. The CDR3 has 14 residues. Here the CDR3 DNA reads TGTGCCAGCAGTTATTTGCAGGGGAATCAGCCCCAGCATTTT. Encoded protein: CASSYLQGNQPQHF.

The chain combines TRBV7-2 with TRBJ2-5; D gene unclear. Trimming shortened V by 7 bases and J by 0 bases, and 9 bases separated the two germline ends. CDR1 is SGHTA and CDR2 is FQGNSA in the germline V gene. This CDR3 comprises 13 residues. The CDR3 DNA is TGTGCCAGCACCGTAGGGTACCAAGAGACCCAGTACTTC. This encodes CASTVGYQETQYF.

The J gene is TRBJ1-6, the V gene TRBV9; D perhaps matches TRBD1 (6 bases). CDR1 SGDLS and CDR2 YYNGEE come from the germline V gene. With 2 bases removed from V and 2 bases from J, the gap between germline ends came to 14 bases. The CDR3 is 17 amino acids. Here the CDR3 reads CASSVGGPAAYNSPLHF. The CDR3 DNA reads as TGTGCCAGCAGCGTGGGGGGCCCCGCGGCCTATAATTCACCCCTCCACTTT.